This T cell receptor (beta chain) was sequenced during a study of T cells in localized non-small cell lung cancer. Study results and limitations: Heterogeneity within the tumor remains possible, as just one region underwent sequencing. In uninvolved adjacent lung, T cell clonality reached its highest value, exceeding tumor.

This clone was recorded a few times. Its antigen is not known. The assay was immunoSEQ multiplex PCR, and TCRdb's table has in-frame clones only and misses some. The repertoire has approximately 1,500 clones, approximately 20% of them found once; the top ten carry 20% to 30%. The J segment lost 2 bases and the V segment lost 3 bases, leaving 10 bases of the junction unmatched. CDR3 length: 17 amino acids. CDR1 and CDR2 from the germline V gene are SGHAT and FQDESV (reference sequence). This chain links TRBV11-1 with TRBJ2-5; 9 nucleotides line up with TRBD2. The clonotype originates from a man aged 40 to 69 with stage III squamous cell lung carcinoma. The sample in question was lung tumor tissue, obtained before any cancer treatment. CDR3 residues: CASSLSPSRGGQETQYF. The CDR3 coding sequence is TGTGCCAGCAGCTTGTCCCCCTCGCGGGGGGGGCAAGAGACCCAGTACTTC.